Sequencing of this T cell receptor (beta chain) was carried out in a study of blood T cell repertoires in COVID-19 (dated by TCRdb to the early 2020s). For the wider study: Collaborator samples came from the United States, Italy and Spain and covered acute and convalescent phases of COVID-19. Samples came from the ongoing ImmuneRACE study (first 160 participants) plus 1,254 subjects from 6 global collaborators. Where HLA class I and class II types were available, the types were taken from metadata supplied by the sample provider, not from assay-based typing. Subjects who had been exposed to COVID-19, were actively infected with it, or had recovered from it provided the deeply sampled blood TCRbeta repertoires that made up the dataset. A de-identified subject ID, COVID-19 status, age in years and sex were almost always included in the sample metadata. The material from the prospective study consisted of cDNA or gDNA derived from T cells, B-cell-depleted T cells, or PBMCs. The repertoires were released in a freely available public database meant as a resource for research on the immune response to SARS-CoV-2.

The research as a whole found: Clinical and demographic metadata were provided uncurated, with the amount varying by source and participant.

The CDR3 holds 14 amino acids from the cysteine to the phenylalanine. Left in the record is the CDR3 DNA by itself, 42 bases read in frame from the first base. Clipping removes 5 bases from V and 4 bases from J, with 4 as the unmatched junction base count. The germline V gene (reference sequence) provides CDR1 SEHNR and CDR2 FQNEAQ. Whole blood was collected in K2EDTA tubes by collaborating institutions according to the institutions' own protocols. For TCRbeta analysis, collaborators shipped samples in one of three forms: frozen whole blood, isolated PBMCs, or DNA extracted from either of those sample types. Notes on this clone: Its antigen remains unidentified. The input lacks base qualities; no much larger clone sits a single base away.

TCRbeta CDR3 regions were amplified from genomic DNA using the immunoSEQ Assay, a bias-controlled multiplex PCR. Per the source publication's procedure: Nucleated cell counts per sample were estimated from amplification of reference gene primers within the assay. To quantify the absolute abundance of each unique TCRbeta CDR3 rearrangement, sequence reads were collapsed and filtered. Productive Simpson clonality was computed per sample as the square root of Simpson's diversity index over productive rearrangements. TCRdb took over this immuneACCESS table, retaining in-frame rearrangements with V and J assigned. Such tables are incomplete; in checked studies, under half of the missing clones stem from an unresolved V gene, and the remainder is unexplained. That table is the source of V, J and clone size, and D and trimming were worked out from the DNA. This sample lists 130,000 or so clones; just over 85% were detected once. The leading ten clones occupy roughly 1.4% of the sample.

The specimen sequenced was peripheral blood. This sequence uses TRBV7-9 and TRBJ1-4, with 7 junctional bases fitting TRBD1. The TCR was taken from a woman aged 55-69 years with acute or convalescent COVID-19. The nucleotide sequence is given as TGTGCCAGCAGCCCCGGGACAGTTAATGAAAAACTGTTTTTT. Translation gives CASSPGTVNEKLFF.